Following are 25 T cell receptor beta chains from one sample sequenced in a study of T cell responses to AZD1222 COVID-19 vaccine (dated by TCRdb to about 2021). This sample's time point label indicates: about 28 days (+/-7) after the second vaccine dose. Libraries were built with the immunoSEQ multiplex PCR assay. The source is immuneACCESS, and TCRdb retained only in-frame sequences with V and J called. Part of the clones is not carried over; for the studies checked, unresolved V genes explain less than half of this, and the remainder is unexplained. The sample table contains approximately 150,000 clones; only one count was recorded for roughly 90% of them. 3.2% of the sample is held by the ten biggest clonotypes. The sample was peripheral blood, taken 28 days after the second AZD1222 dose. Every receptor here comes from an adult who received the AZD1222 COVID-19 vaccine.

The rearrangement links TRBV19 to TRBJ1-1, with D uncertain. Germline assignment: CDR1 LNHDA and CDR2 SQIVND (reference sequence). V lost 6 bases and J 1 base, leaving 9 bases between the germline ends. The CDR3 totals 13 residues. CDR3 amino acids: CASSPQRNTEAFF. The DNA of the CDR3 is TGTGCCAGTAGCCCGCAGAGGAACACTGAAGCTTTCTTT.

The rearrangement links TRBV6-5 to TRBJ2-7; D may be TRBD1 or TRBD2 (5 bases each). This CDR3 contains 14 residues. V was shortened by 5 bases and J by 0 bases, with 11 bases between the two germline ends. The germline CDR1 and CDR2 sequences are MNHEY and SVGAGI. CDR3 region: CASSRDGISYEQYF. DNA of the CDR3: TGTGCCAGCAGTCGGGACGGAATCTCCTACGAGCAGTACTTC.

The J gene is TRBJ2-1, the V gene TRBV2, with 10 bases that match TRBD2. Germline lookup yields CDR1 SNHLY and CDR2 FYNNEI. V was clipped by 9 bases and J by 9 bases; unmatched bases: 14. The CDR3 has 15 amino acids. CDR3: CASGGPAGGPGEQFF. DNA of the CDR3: TGTGCCAGTGGGGGTCCAGCGGGAGGGCCAGGTGAGCAGTTCTTC.

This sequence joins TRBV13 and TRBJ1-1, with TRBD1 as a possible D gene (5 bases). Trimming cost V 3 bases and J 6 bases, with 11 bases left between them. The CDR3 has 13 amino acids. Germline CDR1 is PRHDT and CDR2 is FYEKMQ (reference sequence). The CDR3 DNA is TGTGCCAGCAGCTTGACGGGGGTTGCTGAAGCTTTCTTT. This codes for CASSLTGVAEAFF.

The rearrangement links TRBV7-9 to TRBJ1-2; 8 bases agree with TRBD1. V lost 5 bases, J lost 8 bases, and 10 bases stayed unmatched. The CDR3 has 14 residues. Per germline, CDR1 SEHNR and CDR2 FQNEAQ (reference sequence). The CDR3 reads CASSQRGQGGGYTF. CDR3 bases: TGTGCCAGCAGCCAAAGAGGACAGGGAGGCGGCTACACCTTC.

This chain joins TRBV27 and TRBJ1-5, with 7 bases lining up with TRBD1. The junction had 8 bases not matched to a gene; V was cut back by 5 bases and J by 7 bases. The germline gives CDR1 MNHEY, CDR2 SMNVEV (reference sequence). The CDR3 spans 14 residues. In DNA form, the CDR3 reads TGTGCCAGCAGTCATGGGCAGGGGGGACAGCCCCAGCATTTT. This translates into CASSHGQGGQPQHF.

CDR3 DNA: TGTGCCAGCAGCAAGGGACTAGCGGGAGTAGGGGAGCAGTACTTC. As protein: CASSKGLAGVGEQYF. This chain connects TRBV7-6 to TRBJ2-7; 14 bases line up with TRBD2. The V and J ends lost 5 bases and 7 bases, in that order; junction bases with no gene match: 7. Germline CDR1 and CDR2: SGHVS and FNYEAQ. The CDR3 has 15 amino acids.

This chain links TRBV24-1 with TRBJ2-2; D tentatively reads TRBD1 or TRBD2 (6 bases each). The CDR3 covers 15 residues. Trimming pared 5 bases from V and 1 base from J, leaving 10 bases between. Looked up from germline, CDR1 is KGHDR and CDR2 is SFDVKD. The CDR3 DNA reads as TGTGCCACCAGTGCCGGGGGCGAGAACACCGGGGAGCTGTTTTTT. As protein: CATSAGGENTGELFF.

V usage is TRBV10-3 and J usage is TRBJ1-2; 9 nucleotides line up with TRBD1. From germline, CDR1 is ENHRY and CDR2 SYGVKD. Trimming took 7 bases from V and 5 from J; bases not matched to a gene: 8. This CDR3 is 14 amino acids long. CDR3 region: CAITGTGSYYGYTF. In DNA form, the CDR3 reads TGTGCCATCACCGGGACAGGGAGTTATTATGGCTACACCTTC.

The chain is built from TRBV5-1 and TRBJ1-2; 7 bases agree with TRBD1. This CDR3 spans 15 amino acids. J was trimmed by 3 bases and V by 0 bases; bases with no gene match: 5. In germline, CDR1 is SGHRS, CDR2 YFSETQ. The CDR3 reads CASSLGDRVYYGYTF. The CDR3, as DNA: TGCGCCAGCAGCTTGGGTGACAGGGTCTACTATGGCTACACCTTC.

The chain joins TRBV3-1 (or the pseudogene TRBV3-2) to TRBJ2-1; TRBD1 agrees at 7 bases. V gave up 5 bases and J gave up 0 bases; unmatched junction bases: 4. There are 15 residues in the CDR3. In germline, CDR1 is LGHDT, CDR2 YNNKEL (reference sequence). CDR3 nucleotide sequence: TGTGCCAGCAGCTGGGGACAGAGCTCCTACAATGAGCAGTTCTTC. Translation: CASSWGQSSYNEQFF.

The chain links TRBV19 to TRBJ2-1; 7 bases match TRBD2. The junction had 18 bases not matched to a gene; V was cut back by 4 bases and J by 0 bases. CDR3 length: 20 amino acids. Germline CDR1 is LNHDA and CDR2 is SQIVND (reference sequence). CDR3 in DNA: TGTGCCAGTAGTACCTTTATAGCGGGTGGGCTGTTAAGCTCCTACAATGAGCAGTTCTTC. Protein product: CASSTFIAGGLLSSYNEQFF.

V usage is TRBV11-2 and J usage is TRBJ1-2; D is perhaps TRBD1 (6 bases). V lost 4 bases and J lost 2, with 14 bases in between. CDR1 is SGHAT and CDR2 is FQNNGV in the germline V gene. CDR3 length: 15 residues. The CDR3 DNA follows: TGTGCCAGCAGCTCCCGGGACATACGAAACTATGGCTACACCTTC. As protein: CASSSRDIRNYGYTF. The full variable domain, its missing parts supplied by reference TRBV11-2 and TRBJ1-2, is EAGVAQSPRYKIIEKRQSVAFWCNPISGHATLYWYQQILGQGPKLLIQFQNNGVVDDSQLPKDRFSAERLKGVDSTLKIQPAKLEDSAVYLCASSSRDIRNYGYTFGSGTRLTVV.

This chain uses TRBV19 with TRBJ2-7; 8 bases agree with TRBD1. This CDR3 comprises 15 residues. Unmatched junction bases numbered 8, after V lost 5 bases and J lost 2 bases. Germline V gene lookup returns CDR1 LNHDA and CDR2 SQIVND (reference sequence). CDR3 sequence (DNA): TGTGCCAGTAGTGCGCCCGGACAGGGAACCTACGAGCAGTACTTC. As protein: CASSAPGQGTYEQYF.

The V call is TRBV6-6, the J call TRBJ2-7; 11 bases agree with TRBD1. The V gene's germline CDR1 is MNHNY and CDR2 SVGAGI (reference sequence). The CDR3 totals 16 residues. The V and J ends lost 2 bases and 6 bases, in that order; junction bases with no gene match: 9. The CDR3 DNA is TGTGCCAGCAGTTACCCCACCGGGACAGGGGGAATCGAGCAGTACTTC. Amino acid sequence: CASSYPTGTGGIEQYF.

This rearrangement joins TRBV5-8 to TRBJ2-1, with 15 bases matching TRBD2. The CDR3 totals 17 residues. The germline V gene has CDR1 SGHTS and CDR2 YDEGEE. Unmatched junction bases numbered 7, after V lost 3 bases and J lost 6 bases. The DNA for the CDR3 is TGTGCCAGCAGCTACGGGACTAGCGGGAGGAAGTTCAATGAGCAGTTCTTC. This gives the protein CASSYGTSGRKFNEQFF. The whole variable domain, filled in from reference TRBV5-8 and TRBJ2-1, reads EAGVTQSPTHLIKTRGQQATLRCSPISGHTSVYWYQQALGLGLQFLLWYDEGEERNRGNFPPRFSGRQFPNYSSELNVNALELEDSALYLCASSYGTSGRKFNEQFFGPGTRLTVL.

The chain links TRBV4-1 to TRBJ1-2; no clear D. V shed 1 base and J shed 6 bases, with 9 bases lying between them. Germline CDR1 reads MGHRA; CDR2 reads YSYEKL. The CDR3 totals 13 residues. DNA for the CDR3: TGCGCCAGCAGCCAAGCCTTAAAGGATGGCTACACCTTC. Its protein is CASSQALKDGYTF.

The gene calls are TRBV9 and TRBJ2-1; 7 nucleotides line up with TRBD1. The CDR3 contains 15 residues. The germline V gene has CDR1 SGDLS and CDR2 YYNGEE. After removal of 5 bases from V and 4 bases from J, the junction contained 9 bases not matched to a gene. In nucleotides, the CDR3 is TGTGCCAGCAGTCAAGGACAGGCTCGGTACAATGAGCAGTTCTTC. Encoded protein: CASSQGQARYNEQFF. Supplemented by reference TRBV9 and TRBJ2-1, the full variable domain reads DSGVTQTPKHLITATGQRVTLRCSPRSGDLSVYWYQQSLDQGLQFLIQYYNGEERAKGNILERFSAQQFPDLHSELNLSSLELGDSALYFCASSQGQARYNEQFFGPGTRLTVL.

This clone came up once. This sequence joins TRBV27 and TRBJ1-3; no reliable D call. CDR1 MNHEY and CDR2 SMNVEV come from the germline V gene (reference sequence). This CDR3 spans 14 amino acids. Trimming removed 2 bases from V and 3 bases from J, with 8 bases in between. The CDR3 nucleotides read TGTGCCAGCAGTTTACGATCTAGTGGAAACACCATATATTTT. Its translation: CASSLRSSGNTIYF.

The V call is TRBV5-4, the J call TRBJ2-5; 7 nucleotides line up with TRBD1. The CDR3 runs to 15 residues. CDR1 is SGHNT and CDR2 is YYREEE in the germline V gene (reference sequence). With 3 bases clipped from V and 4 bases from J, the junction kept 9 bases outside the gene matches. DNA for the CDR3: TGTGCCAGCAGCTCAACAGGGACAGAAGGAGAGACCCAGTACTTC. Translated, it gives CASSSTGTEGETQYF.

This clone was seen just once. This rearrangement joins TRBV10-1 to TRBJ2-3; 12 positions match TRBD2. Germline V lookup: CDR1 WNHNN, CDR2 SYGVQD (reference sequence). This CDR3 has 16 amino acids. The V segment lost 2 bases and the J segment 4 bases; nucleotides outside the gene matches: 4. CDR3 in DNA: TGCGCCAGCAGTGAGAGGCTAGCGGGAGGGTCAGATACGCAGTATTTT. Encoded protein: CASSERLAGGSDTQYF.

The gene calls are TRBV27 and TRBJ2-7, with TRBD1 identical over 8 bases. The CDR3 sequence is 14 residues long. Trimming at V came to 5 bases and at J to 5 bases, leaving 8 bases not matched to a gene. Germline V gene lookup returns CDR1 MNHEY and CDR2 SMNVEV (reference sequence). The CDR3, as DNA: TGTGCCAGCAGTAGGACAGGGAACCACGACGAGCAGTACTTC. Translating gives CASSRTGNHDEQYF.

Here the CDR3 DNA reads TGTGCCAGCAGCTCTATAGCGGGAGGGCCCGGGGAGACCCAGTACTTC. This sequence encodes CASSSIAGGPGETQYF. This rearrangement joins TRBV11-2 to TRBJ2-5; 11 nucleotides match TRBD2. The CDR3 is 16 amino acids. Germline values: CDR1 SGHAT, CDR2 FQNNGV. V gave up 4 bases and J gave up 5 bases; unmatched junction bases: 9.

The CDR3 bases are TGTGCCAGCAGCTTTGACACTTACAATGAGCAGTTCTTC. This sequence encodes CASSFDTYNEQFF. The chain has TRBV7-8 and TRBJ2-1; D is ambiguous. CDR1 is SGHVS and CDR2 is FQNEAQ in the germline V gene. V lost 3 bases and J 4 bases, leaving 7 bases between the germline ends. This CDR3 contains 13 residues.

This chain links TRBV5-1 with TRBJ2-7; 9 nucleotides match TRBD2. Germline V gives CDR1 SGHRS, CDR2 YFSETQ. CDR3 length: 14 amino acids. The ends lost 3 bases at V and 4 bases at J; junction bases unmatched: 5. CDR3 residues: CASSSVSGRYEQYF. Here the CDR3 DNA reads TGCGCCAGCAGCTCCGTTAGCGGGAGATACGAGCAGTACTTC.